These 19 T cell receptor beta chains originate from one sample sequenced in a study of cytomegalovirus exposure and HLA in healthy donors. The PCR employed 60 Vbeta primers together with 13 Jbeta primers. The table came from immunoSEQ multiplex PCR; TCRdb's copy has only in-frame clones and leaves some out. The repertoire holds some 130,000 clones, with roughly three quarters as singletons. Sequencing was carried out using PBMCs. These receptors all stem from a man younger than 45 in good health and CMV-seronegative.

This CDR3 reads CASSVGTSISDTQYF. In DNA form, the CDR3 reads TGTGCCAGCAGTGTCGGGACTAGCATATCAGATACGCAGTATTTT. V gene TRBV6-4 combines with J gene TRBJ2-3, with 9 bases identical to TRBD2. The CDR3 consists of 15 residues. CDR1 and CDR2 from the germline V gene are MRHNA and SNTAGT. V dropped 4 bases and J dropped 4; count of bases not matched to a gene: 6.

The V call is TRBV28, the J call TRBJ2-7, with 7 bases aligning to TRBD2. CDR1 is MDHEN and CDR2 is SYDVKM in the germline V gene. The CDR3 totals 15 residues. V dropped 3 bases and J dropped 2; count of bases not matched to a gene: 7. The CDR3 loop is CASSFVQRGTYEQYF. The CDR3, as DNA: TGTGCCAGCAGTTTTGTCCAGCGGGGAACCTACGAGCAGTACTTC. The full variable domain, in which reference TRBV28 and TRBJ2-7 provide the parts outside the CDR3, is DVKVTQSSRYLVKRTGEKVFLECVQDMDHENMFWYRQDPGLGLRLIYFSYDVKMKEKGDIPEGYSVSREKKERFSLILESASTNQTSMYLCASSFVQRGTYEQYFGPGTRLTVT.

J is TRBJ2-3 and V is TRBV10-1; TRBD2 aligns across 14 bases. The CDR3 runs to 17 residues. The V gene's germline CDR1 is WNHNN and CDR2 SYGVQD (reference sequence). V lost 6 bases to trimming and J lost 5 bases; unmatched junction nucleotides: 10. The CDR3 DNA is TGCGCCAGCAGCGGGGACATCGGACTAGCGGGAGGAGATACGCAGTATTTT. Residues: CASSGDIGLAGGDTQYF.

Only one count was recorded for this clone. The chain uses TRBV7-8 and TRBJ2-7; D is ambiguous. V shed 2 bases and J shed 3 bases, with 5 bases lying between them. This CDR3 comprises 12 residues. The germline V gene has CDR1 SGHVS and CDR2 FQNEAQ. This CDR3 reads CASSLLIYEQYF. The CDR3 region has the DNA TGTGCCAGCAGCTTATTAATCTACGAGCAGTACTTC.

The CDR3 bases are TGTGCCAGCAGTATCGAGACCCCGGGGGACGAGCAGTTCTTC. It codes for CASSIETPGDEQFF. V is TRBV27 and J is TRBJ2-1; TRBD2 is a possible D gene (6 bases). This CDR3 is built from 14 residues. The V end was cut by 5 bases, the J end by 10 bases, with 18 bases between. Germline-derived CDR1 and CDR2 are MNHEY and SMNVEV (reference sequence).

The rearrangement joins TRBV7-2 to TRBJ2-3; TRBD1 agrees at 11 bases. V shed 5 bases, J shed 4 bases, and the junction held 5 bases outside the gene matches. The germline CDR1 and CDR2 sequences are SGHTA and FQGNSA. The CDR3 is made up of 15 amino acids. The CDR3, as DNA: TGTGCCAGCAGCCCCGGGACAGGGGGGGCAGATACGCAGTATTTT. It codes for CASSPGTGGADTQYF.

The chain couples TRBV5-5 to TRBJ1-3; 8 nucleotides match TRBD1. The CDR3 is 15 residues long. J was trimmed by 6 bases and V by 4 bases; bases with no gene match: 9. The V gene's germline CDR1 is SGHKS and CDR2 YYEKEE (reference sequence). CDR3 protein: CASSRGQGSENTIYF. The DNA for the CDR3 is TGTGCCAGCAGCCGAGGACAGGGCAGTGAAAACACCATATATTTT. Together with reference TRBV5-5 and TRBJ1-3, the CDR3 gives the full variable domain: DAGVTQSPTHLIKTRGQQVTLRCSPISGHKSVSWYQQVLGQGPQFIFQYYEKEERGRGNFPDRFSARQFPNYSSELNVNALLLGDSALYLCASSRGQGSENTIYFGEGSWLTVV.

This chain uses TRBV18 with TRBJ2-7; D unresolved. The CDR3 length is 15 residues. CDR1 is KGHSH, CDR2 LQKENI, per germline. V was shortened by 0 bases and J by 3 bases, with 12 bases between the two germline ends. Written as DNA, the CDR3 is TGTGCCAGCTCACCACCGCTCGCGGAGAGCTACGAGCAGTACTTC. Protein sequence: CASSPPLAESYEQYF.

The V and J genes are TRBV6-5 and TRBJ2-7; 9 nucleotides align to TRBD1. From germline, CDR1 is MNHEY and CDR2 SVGAGI. The CDR3 runs 15 residues. The junction had 11 bases not matched to a gene; V was cut back by 6 bases and J by 5 bases. The CDR3 sequence is CASSRNGQGFDEQYF. Written as DNA, the CDR3 is TGTGCCAGCAGCCGCAATGGACAGGGGTTCGACGAGCAGTACTTC.

This chain links TRBV28 with TRBJ1-2; 7 bases map to TRBD1. Losses at the gene ends were 5 bases for V and 4 bases for J; bases not matched to a gene: 10. The CDR3 runs 15 residues. Germline V gene data show CDR1 as MDHEN and CDR2 as SYDVKM. The CDR3 reads CASSTPREGAYGYTF. CDR3 nucleotide sequence: TGTGCCAGCAGTACCCCTCGGGAGGGGGCCTATGGCTACACCTTC.

This chain connects TRBV7-9 to TRBJ2-1; D perhaps matches TRBD2 (5 bases). The V end was cut by 8 bases, the J end by 8 bases, with 19 bases between. CDR1 and CDR2 (germline): SEHNR, FQNEAQ (reference sequence). This CDR3 is 14 amino acids long. The CDR3, as DNA: TGTGCCAGCGAGGCCTTTCGGAGGACGGATGAGCAGTTCTTC. Translating it yields CASEAFRRTDEQFF.

The chain combines TRBV28 with TRBJ1-4; D may be TRBD1 (5 bases). V was trimmed by 4 bases and J by 5 bases, leaving 8 bases between them. This CDR3 region has 13 residues. In germline, CDR1 is MDHEN, CDR2 SYDVKM. CDR3 sequence reads: CASSSGVNEKLFF. In DNA, the CDR3 is TGTGCCAGCAGTTCGGGGGTGAATGAAAAACTGTTTTTT. The complete variable domain, with remaining parts taken from reference TRBV28 and TRBJ1-4, reads DVKVTQSSRYLVKRTGEKVFLECVQDMDHENMFWYRQDPGLGLRLIYFSYDVKMKEKGDIPEGYSVSREKKERFSLILESASTNQTSMYLCASSSGVNEKLFFGSGTQLSVL.

This clone was counted once. The V and J genes are TRBV4-2 and TRBJ2-5, with 7 bases aligning to TRBD2. Germline V gives CDR1 LGHNA, CDR2 YNFKEQ. V lost 1 base and J lost 3; bases outside the gene matches: 8. The CDR3 runs 16 residues. CDR3 sequence (DNA): TGTGCCAGCAGCCAAGGTCCGGGGGGAGTGGAAGAGACCCAGTACTTC. It yields the protein CASSQGPGGVEETQYF.

The chain is built from TRBV27 and TRBJ1-4; 8 bases are shared with TRBD1. With V trimmed by 4 bases and J by 8 bases, 12 bases remained unmatched. The CDR3 spans 16 residues. CDR1 is MNHEY and CDR2 is SMNVEV in the germline V gene (reference sequence). The DNA for the CDR3 is TGTGCCAGCAGTTCCGCGACAGGGGCTCTACGCGAAAAACTGTTTTTT. Amino acids: CASSSATGALREKLFF.

This clone has a handful of counts. The gene calls are TRBV4-3 and TRBJ1-5; D is uncertain. This CDR3 comprises 13 residues. Trimming removed 2 bases from V and 4 bases from J, with 6 bases in between. The germline V gene encodes CDR1 LGHNA and CDR2 YSLEER. The CDR3 reads CASSQSLNQPQHF. The CDR3, as DNA: TGCGCCAGCAGCCAATCCCTTAATCAGCCCCAGCATTTT.

The chain has TRBV7-9 and TRBJ2-7, with TRBD1 matching 7 bases. V trimming: 7 bases; J trimming: 2 bases; junction bases outside the gene matches: 8. CDR1 is SEHNR, CDR2 FQNEAQ, per germline (reference sequence). CDR3 length: 14 residues. CDR3 residues: CASTLGTDPYEQYF. The CDR3 nucleotides read TGTGCCAGCACCCTCGGGACAGACCCCTACGAGCAGTACTTC.

The rearrangement links TRBV7-9 to TRBJ1-1; 7 nucleotides line up with TRBD1. The CDR3 is made up of 14 amino acids. The V segment lost 8 bases and the J segment 0 bases; nucleotides outside the gene matches: 6. The V gene's germline CDR1 is SEHNR and CDR2 FQNEAQ (reference sequence). Here the CDR3 reads CASSGDSLNTEAFF. The CDR3, as DNA: TGTGCCAGCTCCGGGGACAGCCTGAACACTGAAGCTTTCTTT.

The chain employs TRBV5-1 and TRBJ2-1, with 13 positions matching TRBD2. CDR1 is SGHRS, CDR2 YFSETQ, per germline. This CDR3 region has 16 residues. V dropped 4 bases and J dropped 7; count of bases not matched to a gene: 8. This CDR3 is CASSPYTSGRGNEQFF. The DNA for the CDR3 is TGCGCCAGCAGCCCGTATACTAGCGGGAGGGGGAATGAGCAGTTCTTC.

The gene calls are TRBV29-1 and TRBJ2-2; 7 positions agree with TRBD1. The length of the CDR3 is 14 residues. Trimming removed 5 bases from V and 1 base from J; junction bases left unmatched: 4. Per the germline V gene, CDR1 is SQVTM and CDR2 is ANQGSEA. Here the CDR3 reads CSVTRTGNTGELFF. The CDR3 DNA is TGCAGCGTTACTCGGACAGGGAACACCGGGGAGCTGTTTTTT.